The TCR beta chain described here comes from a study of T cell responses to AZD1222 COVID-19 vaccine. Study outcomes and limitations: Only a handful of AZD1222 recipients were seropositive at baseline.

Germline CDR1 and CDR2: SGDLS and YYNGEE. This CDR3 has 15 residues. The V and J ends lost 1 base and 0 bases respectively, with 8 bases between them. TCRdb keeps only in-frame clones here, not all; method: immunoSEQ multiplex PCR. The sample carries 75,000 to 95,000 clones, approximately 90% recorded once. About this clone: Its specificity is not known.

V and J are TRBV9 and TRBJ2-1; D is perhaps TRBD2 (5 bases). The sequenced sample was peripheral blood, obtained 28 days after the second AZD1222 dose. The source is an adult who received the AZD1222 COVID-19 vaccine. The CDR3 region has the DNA TGTGCCAGCAGCGTACAAGGGAGCTCCTACAATGAGCAGTTCTTC. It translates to CASSVQGSSYNEQFF.